The 18 T cell receptor beta chains listed next were all sequenced from one sample in a study of regulatory T cells in long-lasting Graves disease. Time point noted: newly diagnosed GD, antithyroid drugs for less than 3 months. The TCR library was made from RNA extracted from PBMCs. Researchers made TCR beta libraries by using iRepertoire HTBI primers and running Arm-PCR on CDR3 regions. TCRdb fed the multiplex PCR reads into MiXCR, producing one record per CDR3 protein. Of more than 450,000 distinct CDR3 sequences in the sample, around 11% are singletons; the top ten hold 7.5% to 9%. A further study also used this sample, focusing on T cells in Graves' hyperthyroidism and ophthalmopathy.

Here the sequenced sample was peripheral blood mononuclear cells (PBMCs), taken at new diagnosis, from a patient treated with antithyroid drugs. Receptors originate from a young woman with Graves disease.

This clonotype was counted ten times or more. This chain uses TRBV20-1 with TRBJ2-3; TRBD2 matches at 11 bases. The germline V gene encodes CDR1 DFQATT and CDR2 SNEGSKA (reference sequence). This CDR3 spans 16 amino acids. V gave up 6 bases and J gave up 1 base; unmatched junction bases: 9. CDR3 coding DNA: TGCAGTGCCAACCGATTACTAGCGGGGGGCACAGATACGCAGTATTTT. This codes for CSANRLLAGGTDTQYF.

The J gene is TRBJ2-1, the V gene TRBV10-1; either TRBD1 or TRBD2 may supply D (5 bases each). Trimming left V 8 bases short and J 8 bases short, with 13 bases between. Germline CDR1 is WNHNN and CDR2 is SYGVQD (reference sequence). This CDR3 region has 12 residues. CDR3 amino acids: CASSGPTDEQFF. Here the CDR3 DNA reads TGCGCCAGCTCGGGACCCACCGATGAGCAGTTCTTC.

The chain joins TRBV6-2 or TRBV6-3 to TRBJ1-2, with D perhaps matching TRBD1 (5 bases). V gave up 2 bases and J gave up 4 bases, with 17 bases separating them. The germline V gene has CDR1 MNHEY and CDR2 SVGEGT. The CDR3 spans 16 residues. In DNA, the CDR3 is TGTGCCAGCAGTTACCTGGGACGACTCGCTAGCTATGGCTACACCTTC. This sequence encodes CASSYLGRLASYGYTF.

This clonotype was found many times. The rearrangement joins TRBV27 to TRBJ1-4; a possible D gene is TRBD1 (5 bases). Germline lookup yields CDR1 MNHEY and CDR2 SMNVEV (reference sequence). This CDR3 comprises 17 residues. The ends were cut back, 2 bases at V and 0 bases at J, with 13 bases in the middle. In DNA form, the CDR3 reads TGTGCCAGCAGTTTACGGCTTCCGGGGGCAACTAATGAAAAACTGTTTTTT. Protein sequence: CASSLRLPGATNEKLFF. The full variable domain, with the rest looked up from reference TRBV27 and TRBJ1-4, is EAQVTQNPRYLITVTGKKLTVTCSQNMNHEYMSWYRQDPGLGLRQIYYSMNVEVTDKGDVPEGYKVSRKEKRNFPLILESPSPNQTSLYFCASSLRLPGATNEKLFFGSGTQLSVL.

This clonotype has a count of ten or more. This rearrangement joins TRBV7-2 to TRBJ2-5; the match to TRBD1 covers 10 bases. Losses at the gene ends were 1 base for V and 0 bases for J; bases not matched to a gene: 11. Germline CDR1 is SGHTA and CDR2 is FQGNSA. The CDR3 spans 19 residues. CDR3 nucleotides: TGTGCCAGCAGCTTAGTCCTGATCCCGGGACAGGGGAACCAAGAGACCCAGTACTTC. As protein: CASSLVLIPGQGNQETQYF.

In this sample, this clonotype turned up many times. This rearrangement joins TRBV20-1 to TRBJ1-1, with D tentatively TRBD1 (5 bases). There are 12 residues in the CDR3. V was clipped by 5 bases and J by 1 base, with 8 bases between them. Germline V CDR1 and CDR2: DFQATT, SNEGSKA (reference sequence). CDR3 residues: CSAVGRNTEAFF. The CDR3 coding sequence is TGCAGTGCTGTGGGGCGGAACACTGAAGCTTTCTTT.

This clonotype was seen more than once but under ten times. A much larger clone is a single base away; this may be a read error. The rearrangement uses TRBV28 and TRBJ2-1, with 11 bases aligning to TRBD2. The J call is uncertain, as TRBJ2-5 better fits the DNA end. This CDR3 comprises 15 residues. Germline lookup yields CDR1 MDHEN and CDR2 SYDVKM. For the CDR3, the DNA is TGTGCCGGCAGTTCGGGGGGACTAGCGGAAGAGACCCAGTACTTC. This sequence encodes CAGSSGGLAEETQYF.

Many counts were recorded for this clonotype. The genes are TRBV10-3 and TRBJ1-6; 7 bases fit TRBD1. Germline CDR1 is ENHRY and CDR2 is SYGVKD. V shed 6 bases, J shed 7 bases, and the junction held 9 bases outside the gene matches. This CDR3 has 15 amino acids. The CDR3 coding sequence is TGTGCCATCAGGGTTACCGGGACAGAAAATTCACCCCTCCACTTT. It translates to CAIRVTGTENSPLHF.

Points on this clonotype: A read error may account for a junction end that differs from germline. The chain combines TRBV13 with TRBJ2-1; unclear D gene. From germline, CDR1 is PRHDT and CDR2 FYEKMQ (reference sequence). The CDR3 is 15 amino acids. CDR3: CASSLESPSYNEQFF. CDR3 DNA: TGCGCCAGCAGCTTGGAGTCCCCCTCCTACAATGAGCAGTTCTTC.

This clonotype showed up just a few times. V gene TRBV19 combines with J gene TRBJ1-1, with D possibly being TRBD1 (6 bases). CDR3 length equals 15 residues. V dropped 4 bases and J dropped 1 base, with 13 bases sitting between them. From germline, CDR1 is LNHDA and CDR2 SQIVND (reference sequence). The CDR3 nucleotides are TGTGCCAGTAGTAAGAGGGGGGTACCGAACACTGAAGCTTTCTTT. Its translation is CASSKRGVPNTEAFF.

Many counts were recorded for this clonotype. The chain couples TRBV5-1 to TRBJ2-3; maybe TRBD1 (7 bases). The V and J ends lost 2 bases and 6 bases respectively, with 13 bases between them. Germline CDR1 reads SGHRS; CDR2 reads YFSETQ. This CDR3 is 14 amino acids long. The CDR3 bases are TGCGCCAGCAGCTTCGCGCAGGGGGGCGATACGCAGTATTTT. Translating it yields CASSFAQGGDTQYF.

The sample holds many counts of this clonotype. The chain carries TRBV2 and TRBJ2-2, with 9 bases matching TRBD2. The CDR3 loop spans 17 amino acids. The germline CDR1 and CDR2 sequences are SNHLY and FYNNEI. V was pared by 6 bases and J by 2 bases, with 10 bases of the junction left unmatched. The CDR3 DNA reads as TGTGCCAGCAGGATTCGCGGGACTAGCAGTAACACCGGGGAGCTGTTTTTT. This encodes CASRIRGTSSNTGELFF.

This clonotype showed up many times. The V call is TRBV28, the J call TRBJ1-5; no definite D call. The CDR3 is 14 residues long. Trimming pared 6 bases from V and 9 bases from J, leaving 18 bases between. Germline V gene sequence: CDR1 MDHEN, CDR2 SYDVKM. The DNA of the CDR3 is TGTGCCAGCAGCACTACTAGGGCCGGGCGGCCCCAGCATTTT. Protein product: CASSTTRAGRPQHF. Using reference TRBV28 and TRBJ1-5 for the parts outside the CDR3, the full variable domain is DVKVTQSSRYLVKRTGEKVFLECVQDMDHENMFWYRQDPGLGLRLIYFSYDVKMKEKGDIPEGYSVSREKKERFSLILESASTNQTSMYLCASSTTRAGRPQHFGDGTRLSIL.

In this sample, this clonotype turned up many times. For the CDR3, the DNA is TGCGCCAGCAGCCAGCGACTACCAGATACGCAGTATTTT. It encodes CASSQRLPDTQYF. The chain joins TRBV4-3 to TRBJ2-3; D is perhaps TRBD2 (5 bases). CDR1 and CDR2 (germline): LGHNA, YSLEER. The germline V and J ends were trimmed by 3 bases and 4 bases, with 8 bases remaining between them. The CDR3 loop spans 13 amino acids.

This clonotype showed up many times. The V and J genes are TRBV14 and TRBJ2-7; D gene ambiguous. Trimming pared 0 bases from V and 3 bases from J, leaving 9 bases between. Germline CDR1 is SGHDN and CDR2 is FVKESK. This CDR3 region has 14 residues. The CDR3 region is CASSQDGGVYEQYF. CDR3 nucleotides: TGTGCCAGCAGCCAAGATGGTGGGGTCTACGAGCAGTACTTC.

This clonotype was seen at least ten times. Here the CDR3 reads CATMTEPRSSYEQYF. In DNA form, the CDR3 reads TGTGCCACCATGACGGAACCAAGGAGCTCCTACGAGCAGTACTTC. The V and J genes are TRBV24-1 and TRBJ2-7, with unresolved D. Germline loops: CDR1 KGHDR, CDR2 SFDVKD. V gave up 8 bases and J gave up 0 bases, with 16 bases separating them. There are 15 residues in the CDR3.

The chain uses TRBV20-1 and TRBJ1-5; D possibly corresponds to TRBD1 (5 bases). The CDR3 runs to 13 residues. Germline CDR1 DFQATT, CDR2 SNEGSKA (reference sequence). Trimming took 6 bases from V and 8 from J, leaving 17 bases between them. The CDR3 protein is CSAAGGGGEPQHF. The CDR3, as DNA: TGCAGTGCGGCCGGGGGGGGGGGTGAGCCCCAGCATTTT.

This clonotype was detected many times. The J gene is TRBJ2-7, the V gene TRBV28, with D tentatively TRBD2 (6 bases). Between the trimmed V and J ends, which lost 7 bases and 5 bases, there was a span of 18 bases. The CDR3 extends over 14 amino acids. Germline CDR1 MDHEN, CDR2 SYDVKM. CDR3 amino acids: CASNLPGAVHEQYF. The DNA of the CDR3 is TGTGCCAGCAACCTACCGGGAGCCGTCCACGAGCAGTACTTC.